The present T cell receptor (beta chain) was sequenced within a study of blood T cell repertoires in COVID-19. Per the original methods: Estimates of nucleated cell counts were drawn from the amplification of reference gene primers. The assay was immunoSEQ multiplex PCR, and TCRdb's table has in-frame clones only and misses some. V and J calls and clone size are given by that table; D and trimming were obtained from the DNA. The table shows 15,000 to 20,000 clones, with approximately 91% occurring only once. The length of the CDR3 is 14 residues. Trimming left V 3 bases short and J 4 bases short, with 7 bases between. Germline lookup yields CDR1 KGHSH and CDR2 LQKENI.

The sequenced sample consisted of peripheral blood. J is TRBJ2-6 and V is TRBV18; D call uncertain. The source is a human donor in a cohort sampled during active COVID-19. CDR3 sequence reads: CASSPSSGANVLTF. In nucleotides, the CDR3 is TGTGCCAGCTCACCCAGTTCCGGGGCCAACGTCCTGACTTTC.